The following is a T cell receptor beta chain sequence with its context. Its specificity is not known. Every isolated RNA sample was fully reverse transcribed, so sequencing captured expressed TCRB transcripts. About 3.4 million reads on average were seen across naive, central memory and regulatory T cell samples. The table came from immunoSEQ multiplex PCR; TCRdb's copy has only in-frame clones and leaves some out. This sample has 250,000 to 350,000 clones, with approximately 11% found just once. The data originate from a study of beta chain features in type 1 diabetes. Study details: In age, gender and cell yields, patients were similar to healthy donors.

Findings and limits, study-wide: Sequencing the cDNA could make cells with high TCR expression show up more than they should. HLA effects on TCRB rearrangement stayed unresolved here.

CDR1 and CDR2 (germline): SGHNT, YYREEE (reference sequence). V lost 3 bases, J lost 5 bases, and 12 bases stayed unmatched. The length of the CDR3 is 16 residues. Material: naive CD4+ T cells from blood. This clonotype was obtained from a woman aged 25-40 years in good health. This chain joins TRBV5-4 and TRBJ2-7; 9 bases match TRBD2. CDR3 sequence reads: CASSSGSGRPSHEQYF. CDR3 DNA sequence: TGTGCCAGCAGCTCGGGTAGCGGGAGACCTAGCCACGAGCAGTACTTC.